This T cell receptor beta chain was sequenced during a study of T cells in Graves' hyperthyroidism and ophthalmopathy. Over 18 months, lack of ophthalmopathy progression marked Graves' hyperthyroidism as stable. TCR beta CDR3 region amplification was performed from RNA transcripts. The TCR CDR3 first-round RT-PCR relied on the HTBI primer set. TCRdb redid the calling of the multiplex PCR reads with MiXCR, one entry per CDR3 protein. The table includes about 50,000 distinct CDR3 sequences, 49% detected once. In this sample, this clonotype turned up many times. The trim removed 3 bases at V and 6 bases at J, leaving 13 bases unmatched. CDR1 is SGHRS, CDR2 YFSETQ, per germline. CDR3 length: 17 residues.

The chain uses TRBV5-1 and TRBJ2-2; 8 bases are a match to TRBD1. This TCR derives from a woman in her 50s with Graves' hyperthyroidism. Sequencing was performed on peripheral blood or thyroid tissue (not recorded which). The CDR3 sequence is CASSSRTRTGPPGELFF. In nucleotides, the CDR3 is TGCGCCAGCAGCTCACGGACGAGGACAGGGCCCCCCGGGGAGCTGTTTTTT.